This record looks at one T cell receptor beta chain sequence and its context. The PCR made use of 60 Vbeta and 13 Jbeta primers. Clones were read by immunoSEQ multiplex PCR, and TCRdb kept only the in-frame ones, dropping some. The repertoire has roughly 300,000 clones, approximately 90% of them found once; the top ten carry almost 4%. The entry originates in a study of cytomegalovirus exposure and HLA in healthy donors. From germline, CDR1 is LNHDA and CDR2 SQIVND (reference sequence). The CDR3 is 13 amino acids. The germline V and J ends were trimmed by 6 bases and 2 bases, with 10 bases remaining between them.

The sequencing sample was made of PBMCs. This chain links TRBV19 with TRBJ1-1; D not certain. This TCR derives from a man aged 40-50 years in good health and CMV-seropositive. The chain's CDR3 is CASSYDINTEAFF. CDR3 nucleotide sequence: TGTGCCAGTAGCTACGACATTAACACTGAAGCTTTCTTT.